Listed here are 15 T cell receptor beta chains from one sample, sequenced in a study of a mutant IDH1 vaccine in newly diagnosed glioma. Their specific antigens are unknown. Time point of the sample: week 11, during vaccination. The study gave 300 ug of mutant IDH1 20-mer peptide per vaccine dose, with topical imiquimod. Clones were sequenced by immunoSEQ multiplex PCR, and TCRdb holds only the in-frame ones, with some missing. The sample comprises about 120,000 clones, roughly 78% of which are singletons, and 5.5% rests with the top ten. Sequenced material: PBMCs, taken from a glioma patient whose treatment included an IDH1 peptide vaccine. These receptors were collected from a man aged 35 to 55 with glioma.

This sequence joins TRBV27 and TRBJ2-7; 12 nucleotides agree with TRBD2. The CDR3 sequence is 17 residues long. The trim removed 1 base at V and 2 bases at J, leaving 6 bases unmatched. Germline V gene data show CDR1 as MNHEY and CDR2 as SMNVEV (reference sequence). For the CDR3, the DNA is TGTGCCAGCAGTTTATTGGGGACTAGCGGGCCCACCTACGAGCAGTACTTC. Translation: CASSLLGTSGPTYEQYF.

This chain uses TRBV5-1 with TRBJ1-2, with D perhaps matching TRBD1 (5 bases). V lost 3 bases and J 2 bases, leaving 11 bases between the germline ends. The germline V gene encodes CDR1 SGHRS and CDR2 YFSETQ. The CDR3 length is 14 residues. The CDR3 coding sequence is TGCGCCAGCAGCTCAAGGGGTTTCAACTATGGCTACACCTTC. It specifies CASSSRGFNYGYTF.

This clone was counted a single time. CDR3 region: CASSWASGRSGELFF. The CDR3 nucleotides read TGTGCCAGTAGTTGGGCTAGCGGGAGGTCCGGGGAGCTGTTTTTT. This sequence joins TRBV19 and TRBJ2-2; 11 bases map to TRBD2. There are 15 residues in the CDR3. With 5 bases clipped from V and 6 bases from J, the junction kept 5 bases outside the gene matches. CDR1 is LNHDA and CDR2 is SQIVND in the germline V gene (reference sequence). The entire variable domain, with the rest obtained from reference TRBV19 and TRBJ2-2, is as follows: DGGITQSPKYLFRKEGQNVTLSCEQNLNHDAMYWYRQDPGQGLRLIYYSQIVNDFQKGDIAEGYSVSREKKESFPLTVTSAQKNPTAFYLCASSWASGRSGELFFGEGSRLTVL.

This chain connects TRBV10-3 to TRBJ2-5; 8 nucleotides match TRBD1. The J segment lost 4 bases and the V segment lost 2 bases, leaving 9 bases of the junction unmatched. CDR3 length: 16 amino acids. Germline values: CDR1 ENHRY, CDR2 SYGVKD. For the CDR3, the DNA is TGTGCCATCAGTGAGCCCATCTCAGGGGGCGGAGAGACCCAGTACTTC. It encodes CAISEPISGGGETQYF.

The chain links TRBV10-3 to TRBJ2-1; the match to TRBD1 covers 11 bases. Germline assignment: CDR1 ENHRY and CDR2 SYGVKD. The CDR3 spans 18 residues. V dropped 0 bases and J dropped 8; count of bases not matched to a gene: 12. In DNA, the CDR3 is TGTGCCATCAGTGAGTCCAGCCCCGGGACAGGGGGTCGGGATGAGCAGTTCTTC. Translation: CAISESSPGTGGRDEQFF.

The chain links TRBV21-1 to TRBJ2-1; the table names TRBD1, a call not compared with the DNA. TRBV21-1 is annotated as a pseudogene. CDR3 length: 16 residues. CDR3 nucleotides: TGTGCCAGCACCTCCAGGACAGGAACGTGCCTCAATGAGCAGTTCTTC. It is translated as CASTSRTGTCLNEQFF.

The chain combines TRBV11-2 with TRBJ2-5, with D perhaps given as TRBD1 or TRBD2 (5 bases each). The V and J ends lost 1 base and 4 bases respectively, with 10 bases between them. Germline CDR1 and CDR2: SGHAT and FQNNGV. The CDR3 has 14 amino acids. In nucleotides, the CDR3 is TGTGCCAGCAGCTTAGGATTTGGGGGAGAGACCCAGTACTTC. Translated, it gives CASSLGFGGETQYF.

The gene calls are TRBV7-2 and TRBJ2-7, with 9 bases fitting TRBD2. CDR3 length: 15 residues. Unmatched junction bases numbered 8, after V lost 5 bases and J lost 3 bases. Germline lookup yields CDR1 SGHTA and CDR2 FQGNSA. In DNA, the CDR3 is TGTGCCAGCAGCCCCCCCATGCGGGGGGGCTACGAGCAGTACTTC. This sequence encodes CASSPPMRGGYEQYF.

This clone was counted a single time. The chain combines TRBV11-1 with TRBJ2-7; 8 bases agree with TRBD1. The V gene's germline CDR1 is SGHAT and CDR2 FQDESV (reference sequence). The CDR3 runs to 15 residues. J gave up 5 bases and V 3 bases, and 9 bases lay outside the gene matches. The CDR3 is CASSFGGQGADEQYF. The CDR3 DNA reads as TGTGCCAGCAGCTTCGGCGGTCAGGGGGCCGACGAGCAGTACTTC.

The J gene is TRBJ2-1, the V gene TRBV9; no firm D call. The CDR3 contains 15 residues. V was shortened by 4 bases and J by 3 bases, with 14 bases between the two germline ends. Per germline, CDR1 SGDLS and CDR2 YYNGEE. Here the CDR3 DNA reads TGTGCCAGCAGCCCCACTCCCGTTATCTACAATGAGCAGTTCTTC. Its translation: CASSPTPVIYNEQFF.

This sequence joins TRBV4-3 and TRBJ1-1; D possibly corresponds to TRBD1 (5 bases). Looked up from germline, CDR1 is LGHNA and CDR2 is YSLEER. The V gene lost 1 base and the J gene lost 3 bases, with 9 bases spanning the gap. The CDR3 loop spans 14 amino acids. The CDR3 spells CASSQVSRDTEAFF. The CDR3 nucleotides read TGCGCCAGCAGCCAAGTCTCCAGGGACACTGAAGCTTTCTTT.

This rearrangement joins TRBV11-1 to TRBJ2-5; D is unresolved. With 3 bases removed from V and 4 bases from J, the gap between germline ends came to 3 bases. There are 11 residues in the CDR3. In germline, CDR1 is SGHAT, CDR2 FQDESV (reference sequence). CDR3 DNA sequence: TGTGCCAGCAGCTTTGGAGAGACCCAGTACTTC. Translating gives CASSFGETQYF.

This clone showed up many times. The chain employs TRBV5-6 and TRBJ2-1, with TRBD1 identical over 7 bases. Trimming removed 6 bases from V and 3 bases from J; junction bases left unmatched: 6. The CDR3 covers 14 residues. CDR1 SGHDT and CDR2 YYEEEE come from the germline V gene. CDR3: CASILGDSYNEQFF. DNA for the CDR3: TGTGCCAGCATTCTCGGGGACAGCTACAATGAGCAGTTCTTC.

The genes are TRBV11-1 and TRBJ2-3, with D tentatively TRBD1 (6 bases). The V end lost 2 bases, the J end lost 2 bases, and 11 bases lay between the germline ends. Germline V lookup: CDR1 SGHAT, CDR2 FQDESV (reference sequence). The CDR3 runs to 15 residues. The CDR3 is CASSLHRADTDTQYF. In nucleotides, the CDR3 is TGTGCCAGCAGCTTACACAGGGCGGACACAGATACGCAGTATTTT.

V is TRBV30 and J is TRBJ2-1; the match to TRBD2 covers 8 bases. Trimming cost V 4 bases and J 9 bases; bases outside gene matches: 11. The CDR3 sequence is 14 residues long. Germline-derived CDR1 and CDR2 are GTSNPN and SVGIG (reference sequence). The chain's CDR3 is CAWNPGGALGEQFF. Here the CDR3 DNA reads TGTGCCTGGAATCCCGGGGGGGCTTTAGGTGAGCAGTTCTTC.